These T cell receptor beta chains were read from a single sample in a study of blood T cell repertoires in COVID-19. The table came from immunoSEQ multiplex PCR; TCRdb's copy has only in-frame clones and leaves some out. This table has 150,000 to 200,000 clones, 83% appearing once. The sequenced sample was peripheral blood. These receptors all come from a woman between 65 and 79 years old with COVID-19, enrolled during active disease. Both conserved end residues are part of each CDR3. Each record gives: D gene, J gene, V gene, CDR3 length, CDR3 protein, CDR3 DNA. A D gene is named only where the DNA matches it firmly.

D: TRBD1
J: TRBJ1-1
V: TRBV27
length: 14
CDR3: CASSLRGQVTEAFF
DNA: TGTGCCAGCAGTTTAAGGGGGCAGGTCACTGAAGCTTTCTTT

D: .
J: TRBJ1-1
V: TRBV5-1
length: 13
CDR3: CASSLEAATEAFF
DNA: TGCGCCAGCAGCTTGGAGGCGGCCACTGAAGCTTTCTTT

D: TRBD1
J: TRBJ2-3
V: TRBV9
length: 15
CDR3: CASSVGGQGPDTQYF
DNA: TGTGCCAGCAGCGTAGGAGGACAGGGACCAGATACGCAGTATTTT

D: .
J: TRBJ2-1
V: TRBV3-1/TRBV3-2
length: 16
CDR3: CASSQDQGPPWNEQFF
DNA: TGTGCCAGCAGCCAAGACCAGGGCCCCCCTTGGAATGAGCAGTTCTTC

D: TRBD1
J: TRBJ1-6
V: TRBV27
length: 15
CDR3: CASTLGQVHNSPLHF
DNA: TGTGCCAGCACCTTGGGACAGGTACATAATTCACCCCTCCACTTT

D: TRBD1
J: TRBJ1-1
V: TRBV7-9
length: 16
CDR3: CASSAGQGRGNTEAFF
DNA: TGTGCCAGCAGCGCGGGACAGGGGAGGGGAAACACTGAAGCTTTCTTT

D: TRBD2
J: TRBJ2-2
V: TRBV4-3
length: 15
CDR3: CASSQGAGALGELFF
DNA: TGCGCCAGCAGCCAAGGGGCGGGAGCTCTCGGGGAGCTGTTTTTT

D: TRBD1
J: TRBJ2-1
V: TRBV27
length: 15
CDR3: CASSLFQGAYNEQFF
DNA: TGTGCCAGCAGTTTATTCCAGGGGGCTTACAATGAGCAGTTCTTC

D: .
J: TRBJ2-2
V: TRBV9
length: 13
CDR3: CASSAFLTGELFF
DNA: TGTGCCAGCAGCGCCTTCCTTACCGGGGAGCTGTTTTTT

D: .
J: TRBJ2-2
V: TRBV12-3/TRBV12-4
length: 12
CDR3: CASLMNTGELFF
DNA: TGTGCCAGCCTAATGAACACCGGGGAGCTGTTTTTT

D: TRBD2
J: TRBJ2-7
V: TRBV5-6
length: 19
CDR3: CASSLLVGTSGRRGYEQYF
DNA: TGTGCCAGCAGCCTCCTTGTGGGGACTAGCGGGAGGAGGGGCTACGAGCAGTACTTC

D: TRBD1
J: TRBJ2-5
V: TRBV5-1
length: 15
CDR3: CASSLGQGERETQYF
DNA: TGCGCCAGCAGCTTAGGACAGGGGGAGAGAGAGACCCAGTACTTC

D: TRBD2
J: TRBJ2-2
V: TRBV18
length: 16
CDR3: CASSEGLAGLTGELFF
DNA: TGTGCCAGCTCGGAGGGGCTAGCGGGCCTCACCGGGGAGCTGTTTTTT

D: TRBD2
J: TRBJ2-1
V: TRBV29-1
length: 15
CDR3: CSVDNLAGVHNEQFF
DNA: TGCAGCGTTGATAACCTAGCGGGAGTCCACAATGAGCAGTTCTTC

D: .
J: TRBJ2-3
V: TRBV29-1
length: 14
CDR3: CSVSRRSGTDTQYF
DNA: TGCAGCGTATCAAGGAGGTCAGGCACAGATACGCAGTATTTT